These T cell receptor beta chains were read from a single sample in a study of cytomegalovirus exposure and HLA in healthy donors. TCRdb keeps only in-frame clones here, not all; method: immunoSEQ multiplex PCR. The table records 170,000 or so clones, roughly 79% of them present only once. Sequencing input: PBMCs. The receptor source for this set is a male donor in good health and CMV-seronegative. The CDR3 runs from the conserved cysteine through the conserved F or W. The D gene is left open where the match is weak. Clone sizes are given selectively: once, few, many, or a class where the clone is expanded.

>15|TRBV4-1|TRBJ1-5|.|TRBD1
TGCGCCAGCAGCCAAGGGGACAGGGGAAACCAGCCCCAGCATTTT
CASSQGDRGNQPQHF
>14|TRBV7-9|TRBJ2-7|.|.
TGTGCCAGCAGTTCCTTTCGTGTTGGCCACGAGCAGTACTTC
CASSSFRVGHEQYF
>16|TRBV30|TRBJ2-7|few|TRBD2
TGTGCCTGGAGTGTAGGCGGTACTAGCGCTAACTACGAGCAGTACTTC
CAWSVGGTSANYEQYF
>12|TRBV5-1|TRBJ2-1|.|TRBD2
TGCGCCAGCAAAAGCGGGATCGGCGAGCAGTTCTTC
CASKSGIGEQFF
>11|TRBV6-6|TRBJ2-1|.|.
TGTGCCAGCAGTTCCCTCAATGAGCAGTTCTTC
CASSSLNEQFF
>13|TRBV30|TRBJ1-3|.|.
TGTGCCTGGCGACGGGGGGCTGGAAACACCATATACTTT
CAWRRGAGNTIYF
>14|TRBV12-5|TRBJ1-5|.|TRBD1
TGTGCTAGTGGCGGCGGACAGGGAGGGCAGCCCCAGCATTTT
CASGGGQGGQPQHF
>15|TRBV6-1|TRBJ1-1|.|.
TGTGCCAGCAGTGCCCCCGGGCAGGGAAGTACTGAAGCTTTCTTT
CASSAPGQGSTEAFF
>14|TRBV14|TRBJ1-2|.|TRBD1
TGTGCCAGCAGCCAAGCCGGGACAGGCTATGGCTACACCTTC
CASSQAGTGYGYTF
>14|TRBV25-1|TRBJ2-6|.|.
TGTGCCAGCAGTGTCGGCTCTGGGGCCAACGTCCTGACTTTC
CASSVGSGANVLTF
>16|TRBV6-1|TRBJ1-6|.|.
TGTGCCAGCAGTGAAGTAAGGCAGGGTAGGAATTCACCCCTCCACTTT
CASSEVRQGRNSPLHF
>14|TRBV28|TRBJ2-7|.|TRBD1
TGTGCCAGCAGTACCCGGGACAGGGGACCCGAGCAGTACTTC
CASSTRDRGPEQYF
>14|TRBV27|TRBJ2-1|.|TRBD1
TGTGCCACTAAGGGATGGACAGGGTACAATGAGCAGTTCTTC
CATKGWTGYNEQFF
>17|TRBV29-1|TRBJ2-1|.|TRBD2
TGCAGCGTTCGCGGGGGGGGACTAGAGGGCAAATACAATGAGCAGTTCTTC
CSVRGGGLEGKYNEQFF
>12|TRBV19|TRBJ2-1|.|.
TGTGCCAGTAGTATAAGAGGTGATGAGCAGTTCTTC
CASSIRGDEQFF
>13|TRBV7-9|TRBJ1-1|.|.
TGTGCCAGCAGCTCACAGGGAAACACTGAAGCTTTCTTT
CASSSQGNTEAFF
>16|TRBV28|TRBJ2-7|few|TRBD2
TGTGCCAGCAGTGACCCCGGGACTAGCGGTTCCTACGAGCAGTACTTC
CASSDPGTSGSYEQYF
>14|TRBV6-5|TRBJ1-1|.|.
TGTGCCAGCAGTTACGGAGTGGCGAACACTGAAGCTTTCTTT
CASSYGVANTEAFF
>14|TRBV6-5|TRBJ1-2|.|TRBD1
TGTGCCAGCAGTGAGGGACAGGGCTTCGGGGGCTACACCTTC
CASSEGQGFGGYTF
>14|TRBV6-6|TRBJ1-5|.|.
TGTGCCAGCAGTTACATCCAGGCAGGTCAGCCCCAGCATTTT
CASSYIQAGQPQHF
>15|TRBV2|TRBJ1-4|.|.
TGTGCCAGCAGGACTCAGGGGTTGTTTCAGGAAAAACTGTTTTTT
CASRTQGLFQEKLFF
>15|TRBV6-5|TRBJ1-2|.|.
TGTGCCAGCAGTTACCGGACAGCCTTAAACTATGGCTACACCTTC
CASSYRTALNYGYTF
>13|TRBV14|TRBJ1-2|.|.
TGTGCCAGCAGCCAAGTCAGGGGTGATGGCTACACCTTC
CASSQVRGDGYTF
>14|TRBV30|TRBJ2-4|.|TRBD1
TGTGCCTGGAGTGTACAGGGGGCCAAAAACATTCAGTACTTC
CAWSVQGAKNIQYF
>12|TRBV7-2|TRBJ2-7|few|.
TGTGCCAGCAGCTTCCCTACCTACGAGCAGTACTTC
CASSFPTYEQYF
>14|TRBV29-1|TRBJ2-3|.|TRBD2
TGCAGCGCCTGGACTAGCGGTAGCACAGATACGCAGTATTTT
CSAWTSGSTDTQYF
>16|TRBV6-4|TRBJ2-3|.|TRBD2
TGTGCCAGCAGTTCCCTAGCGGGAGGAGGGACAGATACGCAGTATTTT
CASSSLAGGGTDTQYF
>11|TRBV29-1|TRBJ2-7|.|.
TGCAGCGTTACCGACAGATACGAGCAGTACTTC
CSVTDRYEQYF
>15|TRBV15|TRBJ1-1|.|TRBD1
TGTGCCACCTCCACCTATTCGACAGGGGAGACTGAAGCTTTCTTT
CATSTYSTGETEAFF
>14|TRBV7-8|TRBJ2-7|once|.
TGTGCCAGCAGCTTACTAGCGCTCTCCTACGAGCAGTACTTC
CASSLLALSYEQYF
>14|TRBV27|TRBJ1-4|.|TRBD1
TGTGCCAGCAGTTTATCAGGGGGCTATGAAAAACTGTTTTTT
CASSLSGGYEKLFF
>16|TRBV11-1|TRBJ2-3|.|TRBD1
TGTGCCAGCAGCCTGAGACGTACAGGGGGCACTGATACGCAGTATTTT
CASSLRRTGGTDTQYF